The following is a TCR beta chain sequence with its context. The antigen is not known. The data were obtained in a study of shared clonotypes between healthy human individuals. In the study overall: Donors had three CD4 naive, three CD4 memory, two CD8 naive and one CD8 memory plate apiece.

This table comes from immunoSEQ multiplex PCR, and its TCRdb copy is limited to in-frame clones, with some not included. Found here are 1,400,000 or so clones, approximately 98.5% of them singletons; the top ten hold approximately 0.4%. Broader study findings: Rarefaction revealed incomplete sorted-subset sequencing despite large depth.

The sequenced material came from naive CD4+ T cells sorted from blood. Subset meaning: CD45RA+ positively selected. This receptor was identified in a man aged 25 to 40 in good health.

The DNA of the CDR3 is TGCAGCGTTGGGGGGACAGGCGATCAGCCCCAGCATTTT. This gives the protein CSVGGTGDQPQHF. The chain is built from TRBV29-1 and TRBJ1-5; 8 bases fit TRBD1. The CDR3 covers 13 residues. The ends lost 4 bases at V and 5 bases at J; junction bases unmatched: 4. Germline V gene sequence: CDR1 SQVTM, CDR2 ANQGSEA.